This TCR beta chain was sequenced for a study of post-analysis software for immune sequencing data. Study-wide findings and caveats: Four or five TRBV segments, including TRBV5-6, TRBV5-1 and TRBV20-1, were more frequent in patients than controls.

The TCR beta cDNA libraries carried unique molecular identifiers. There were about 0.85 to 10 million T cells, and around 500,000 cDNA molecules came from them. Each CDR3 protein is one row after TCRdb ran MiXCR on the PCR reads. The sample contains about 160,000 distinct CDR3 sequences, around 36% of which appear only once. This clonotype has just a few counts. Its antigen is unknown. V dropped 5 bases and J dropped 3; count of bases not matched to a gene: 2. The germline CDR1 and CDR2 sequences are SGHTA and FQGTGA. The CDR3 is made up of 13 amino acids. The origin of this receptor is a girl aged 5 to 17 with multiple sclerosis. Specimen: blood, collected after autologous hematopoietic stem cell transplantation. This chain links TRBV7-3 with TRBJ2-7; 9 nucleotides match TRBD2. The CDR3 here is CASSKTSGYEQYF. In DNA, the CDR3 is TGTGCCAGCAGCAAGACTAGCGGCTACGAGCAGTACTTC.